This TCR beta chain appears in the sequencing data of a study of blood T cell repertoires in COVID-19 (TCRdb year 2020). Broadly, across the study: Collaborator samples came from the United States, Italy and Spain and covered acute and convalescent phases of COVID-19. The prospective study material was composed of cDNA or gDNA derived from T cells, B-cell-depleted T cells, or PBMCs. The dataset comprised deeply sampled blood TCRbeta repertoires from subjects exposed to, actively infected with, or recovered from COVID-19. A freely available public database, intended as a resource for researchers studying the immune response to SARS-CoV-2, is where the repertoires were released. Samples were obtained from the ongoing ImmuneRACE study (first 160 participants) and from about 1,300 subjects provided by 6 global collaborators. Nearly every sample came with metadata listing a de-identified subject ID, COVID-19 status, age in years and sex. Where HLA class I and class II types were available, the types were taken from metadata supplied by the sample provider, not from assay-based typing.

From its cysteine to its phenylalanine, the CDR3 spans 14 amino acids. Of the read, only the CDR3 DNA is kept; its 42 bases are in frame from base 1. At the junction V is shortened by 3 bases and J by 3 bases, with 10 bases in between. CDR1 and CDR2, per the germline V gene (reference sequence), are LNHDA and SQIVND. Each collaborating institution followed its own protocols to collect whole blood in K2EDTA tubes. For TCRbeta analysis, collaborator samples were shipped as frozen whole blood, as isolated PBMCs, or as DNA extracted from either sample type. What the study reported, not specific to this receptor: How much clinical and demographic metadata was included differed by source and by participant, and the metadata was provided uncurated.

TCRbeta CDR3 regions were amplified from genomic DNA using the immunoSEQ Assay, a bias-controlled multiplex PCR. In the original analysis: Nucleated cell counts per sample were estimated from amplification of reference gene primers within the assay. Sequence reads were collapsed and filtered to measure the absolute abundance of every unique TCRbeta CDR3 rearrangement. For each sample, productive Simpson clonality was calculated as the square root of Simpson's diversity index over productive rearrangements. Entries here come from immuneACCESS through TCRdb and include only in-frame sequences with V and J called. Some clones fail to appear in such tables; in the studies checked, an unresolved V gene covers under half of the shortfall, and the cause of the remainder is unknown. V and J calls and clone size are copied from that table; D and trimming were computed from the DNA. The sample records approximately 85,000 clones, about 92% of which are singletons. The top ten constitute roughly 6.6% of the sample.

Notes on this clone: No cognate antigen has been identified for it. No base-level quality is on record; no much larger clone is a single base apart.

The sample taken for sequencing was peripheral blood. This sequence originates from a woman in her fifties or sixties with active COVID-19. The chain is encoded by TRBV19 joined to TRBJ2-3; the D segment cannot be called with confidence. For the CDR3, the sequence is CASSIKVGTDTQYF. The sequenced DNA is TGTGCCAGTAGTATCAAGGTCGGGACAGATACGCAGTATTTT. Full variable domain (CDR3 extended with the reference TRBV19 and TRBJ2-3 proteins): DGGITQSPKYLFRKEGQNVTLSCEQNLNHDAMYWYRQDPGQGLRLIYYSQIVNDFQKGDIAEGYSVSREKKESFPLTVTSAQKNPTAFYLCASSIKVGTDTQYFGPGTRLTVL.